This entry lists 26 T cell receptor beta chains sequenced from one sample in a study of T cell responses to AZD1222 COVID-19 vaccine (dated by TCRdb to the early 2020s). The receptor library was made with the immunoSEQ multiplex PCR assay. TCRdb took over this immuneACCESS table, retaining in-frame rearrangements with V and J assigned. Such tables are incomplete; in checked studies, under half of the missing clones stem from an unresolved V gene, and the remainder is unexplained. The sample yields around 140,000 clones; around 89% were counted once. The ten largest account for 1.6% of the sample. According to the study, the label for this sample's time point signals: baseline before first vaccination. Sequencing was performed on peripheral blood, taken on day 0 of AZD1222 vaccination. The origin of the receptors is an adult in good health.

CDR3 loop: CASSYPGASSYNSPLHF. The CDR3 DNA sequence: TGTGCCAGCAGTTACCCGGGGGCTAGCTCCTATAATTCACCCCTCCACTTT. This rearrangement joins TRBV6-8 to TRBJ1-6, with D perhaps TRBD1 (6 bases). The germline V and J ends were trimmed by 2 bases and 0 bases, with 11 bases remaining between them. This CDR3 is 17 amino acids long. Germline CDR1 MNHGY, CDR2 SAAAGT.

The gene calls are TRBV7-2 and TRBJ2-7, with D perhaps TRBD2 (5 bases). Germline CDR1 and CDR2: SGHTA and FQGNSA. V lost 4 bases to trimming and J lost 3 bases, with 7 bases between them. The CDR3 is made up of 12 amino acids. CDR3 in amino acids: CASSSRGYEQYF. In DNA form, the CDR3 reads TGTGCCAGCAGCTCCCGGGGCTACGAGCAGTACTTC.

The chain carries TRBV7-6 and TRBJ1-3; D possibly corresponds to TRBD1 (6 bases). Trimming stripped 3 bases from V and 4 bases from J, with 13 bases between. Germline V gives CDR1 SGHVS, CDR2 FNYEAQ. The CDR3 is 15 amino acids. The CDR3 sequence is CASSLNRAGGNTIYF. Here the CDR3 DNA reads TGTGCCAGCAGCTTGAACAGGGCCGGCGGAAACACCATATATTTT.

CDR3 protein: CASSPLVGSNNSPLHF. CDR3 bases: TGTGCCAGCAGCCCCCTTGTGGGCTCGAATAATTCACCCCTCCACTTT. The chain is built from TRBV5-6 and TRBJ1-6; no reliable D call. There are 16 residues in the CDR3. The germline V and J ends were trimmed by 4 bases and 5 bases, with 16 bases remaining between them. Germline V gene lookup returns CDR1 SGHDT and CDR2 YYEEEE.

CDR3 in DNA: TGTGCCAGCAGTGTTAGCGGGAGAGGCGACAATGAGCAGTTCTTC. It translates to CASSVSGRGDNEQFF. The chain uses TRBV2 and TRBJ2-1; 9 nucleotides agree with TRBD2. Germline loops: CDR1 SNHLY, CDR2 FYNNEI. V lost 4 bases to trimming and J lost 5 bases; unmatched junction nucleotides: 6. This CDR3 region has 15 residues.

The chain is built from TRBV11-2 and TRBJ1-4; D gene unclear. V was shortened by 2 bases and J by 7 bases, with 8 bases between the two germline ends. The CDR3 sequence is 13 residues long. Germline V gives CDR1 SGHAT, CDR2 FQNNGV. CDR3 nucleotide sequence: TGTGCCAGCAGCTTAAGGGAAGGTGAAAAACTGTTTTTT. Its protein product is CASSLREGEKLFF.

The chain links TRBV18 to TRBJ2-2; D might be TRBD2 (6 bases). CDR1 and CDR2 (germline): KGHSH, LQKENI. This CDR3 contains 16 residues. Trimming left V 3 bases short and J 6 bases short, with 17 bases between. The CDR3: CASSPPSGRGAGELFF. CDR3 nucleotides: TGTGCCAGCTCACCCCCCTCCGGGAGAGGTGCCGGGGAGCTGTTTTTT.

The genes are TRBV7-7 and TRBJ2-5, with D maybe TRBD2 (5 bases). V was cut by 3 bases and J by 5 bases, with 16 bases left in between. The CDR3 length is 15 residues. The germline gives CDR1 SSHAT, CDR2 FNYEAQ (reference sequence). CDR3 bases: TGTGCCAGCAGCTTTGGACGGGGTCAGAGGGAGACCCAGTACTTC. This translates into CASSFGRGQRETQYF.

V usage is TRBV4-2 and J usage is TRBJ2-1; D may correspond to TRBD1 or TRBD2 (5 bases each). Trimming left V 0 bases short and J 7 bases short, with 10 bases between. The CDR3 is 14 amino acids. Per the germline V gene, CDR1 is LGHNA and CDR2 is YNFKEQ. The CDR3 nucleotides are TGTGCCAGCAGCCAAGAGGGGGTGGGGAATGAGCAGTTCTTC. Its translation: CASSQEGVGNEQFF.

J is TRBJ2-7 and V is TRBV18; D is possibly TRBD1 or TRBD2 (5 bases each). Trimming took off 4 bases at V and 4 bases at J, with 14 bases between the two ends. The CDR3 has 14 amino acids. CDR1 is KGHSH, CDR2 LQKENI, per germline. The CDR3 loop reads CASSRLHEGYEQYF. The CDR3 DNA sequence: TGTGCCAGCTCACGACTACACGAGGGGTACGAGCAGTACTTC.

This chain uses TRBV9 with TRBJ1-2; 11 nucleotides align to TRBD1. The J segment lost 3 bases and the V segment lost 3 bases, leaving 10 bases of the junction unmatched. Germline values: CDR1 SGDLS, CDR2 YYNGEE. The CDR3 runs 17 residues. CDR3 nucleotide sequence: TGTGCCAGCAGCGGGACGGACAGGGGGCGGGGTCACTATGGCTACACCTTC. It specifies CASSGTDRGRGHYGYTF.

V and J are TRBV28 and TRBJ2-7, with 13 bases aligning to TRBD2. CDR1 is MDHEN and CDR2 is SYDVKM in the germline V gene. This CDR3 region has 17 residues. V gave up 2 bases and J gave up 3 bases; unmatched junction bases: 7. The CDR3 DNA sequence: TGTGCCAGCAGTTTAAATGGACTAGCGGGAGAATACTACGAGCAGTACTTC. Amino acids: CASSLNGLAGEYYEQYF.

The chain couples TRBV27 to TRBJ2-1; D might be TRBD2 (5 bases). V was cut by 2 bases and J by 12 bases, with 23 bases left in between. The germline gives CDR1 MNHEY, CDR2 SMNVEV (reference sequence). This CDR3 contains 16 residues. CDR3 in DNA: TGTGCCAGCAGTTTACACCCCGAGGGCCGGGTTTTTGGGCAGTTCTTC. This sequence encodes CASSLHPEGRVFGQFF.

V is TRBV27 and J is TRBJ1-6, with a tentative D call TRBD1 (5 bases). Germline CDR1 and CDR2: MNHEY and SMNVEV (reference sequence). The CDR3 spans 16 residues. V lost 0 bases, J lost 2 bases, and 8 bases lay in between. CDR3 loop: CASSLSGTAYNSPLHF. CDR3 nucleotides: TGTGCCAGCAGTTTATCCGGGACGGCCTATAATTCACCCCTCCACTTT.

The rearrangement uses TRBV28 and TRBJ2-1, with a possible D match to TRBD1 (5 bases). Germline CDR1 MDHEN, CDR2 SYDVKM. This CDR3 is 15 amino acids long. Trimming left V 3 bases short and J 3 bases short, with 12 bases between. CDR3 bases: TGTGCCAGCAGTTTGAGGACAACTTACTACAATGAGCAGTTCTTC. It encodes CASSLRTTYYNEQFF.

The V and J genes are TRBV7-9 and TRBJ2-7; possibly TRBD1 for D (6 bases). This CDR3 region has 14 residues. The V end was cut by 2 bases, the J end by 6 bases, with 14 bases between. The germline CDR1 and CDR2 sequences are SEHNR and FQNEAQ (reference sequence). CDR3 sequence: CASSLSRGWSEQYF. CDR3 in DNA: TGTGCCAGCAGCTTATCGAGGGGGTGGAGCGAGCAGTACTTC.

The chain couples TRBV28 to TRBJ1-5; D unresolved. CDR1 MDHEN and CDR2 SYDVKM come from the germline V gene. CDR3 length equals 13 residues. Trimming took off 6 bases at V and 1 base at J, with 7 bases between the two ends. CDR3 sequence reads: CASRTNSNQPQHF. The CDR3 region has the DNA TGTGCCAGCAGAACCAACAGCAATCAGCCCCAGCATTTT.

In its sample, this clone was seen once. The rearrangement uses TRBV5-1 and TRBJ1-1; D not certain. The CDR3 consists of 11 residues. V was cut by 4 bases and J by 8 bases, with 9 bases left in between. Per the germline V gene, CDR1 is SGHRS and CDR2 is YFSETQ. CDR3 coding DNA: TGCGCCAGCAGCCTTGAGGGAGAAGCTTTCTTT. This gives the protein CASSLEGEAFF.

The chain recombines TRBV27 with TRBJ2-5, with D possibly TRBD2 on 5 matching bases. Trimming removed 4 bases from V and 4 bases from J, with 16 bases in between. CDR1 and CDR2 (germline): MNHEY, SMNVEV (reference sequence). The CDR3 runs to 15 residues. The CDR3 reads CASSSLLGGPETQYF. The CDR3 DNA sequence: TGTGCCAGCAGTTCGCTGTTAGGCGGGCCAGAGACCCAGTACTTC.

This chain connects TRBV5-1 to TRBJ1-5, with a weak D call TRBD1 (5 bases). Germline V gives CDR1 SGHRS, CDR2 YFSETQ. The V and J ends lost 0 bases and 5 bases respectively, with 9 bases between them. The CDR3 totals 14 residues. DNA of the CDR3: TGCGCCAGCAGCTTGGGGGGACTGGATCAGCCCCAGCATTTT. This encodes CASSLGGLDQPQHF. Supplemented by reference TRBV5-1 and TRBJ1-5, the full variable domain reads KAGVTQTPRYLIKTRGQQVTLSCSPISGHRSVSWYQQTPGQGLQFLFEYFSETQRNKGNFPGRFSGRQFSNSRSEMNVSTLELGDSALYLCASSLGGLDQPQHFGDGTRLSIL.

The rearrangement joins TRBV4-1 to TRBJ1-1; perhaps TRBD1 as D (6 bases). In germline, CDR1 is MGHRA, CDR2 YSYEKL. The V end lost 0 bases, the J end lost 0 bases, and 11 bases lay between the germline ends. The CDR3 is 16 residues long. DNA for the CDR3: TGCGCCAGCAGCCAAGACAGGGGAGAGATGAACACTGAAGCTTTCTTT. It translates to CASSQDRGEMNTEAFF.

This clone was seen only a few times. In nucleotides, the CDR3 is TGCAGTGCTAGTTTTTATGGCCGCGGGGGGTACTATGGCTACACCTTC. Translated: CSASFYGRGGYYGYTF. The chain employs TRBV20-1 and TRBJ1-2, with a weak D call TRBD1 (5 bases). V was pared by 3 bases and J by 3 bases, with 20 bases between. Germline CDR1 DFQATT, CDR2 SNEGSKA (reference sequence). This CDR3 comprises 16 residues.

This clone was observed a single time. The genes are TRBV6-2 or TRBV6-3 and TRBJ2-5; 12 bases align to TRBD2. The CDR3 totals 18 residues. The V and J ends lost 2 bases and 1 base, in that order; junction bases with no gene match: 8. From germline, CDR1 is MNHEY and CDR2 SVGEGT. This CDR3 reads CASSYATSGRTFQETQYF. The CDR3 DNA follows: TGTGCCAGCAGTTACGCGACTAGCGGGAGAACTTTCCAAGAGACCCAGTACTTC.

The CDR3 spells CAISEQTGPYGYTF. In nucleotides, the CDR3 is TGTGCCATCAGTGAGCAAACGGGCCCCTATGGCTACACCTTC. The chain uses TRBV10-3 and TRBJ1-2, with no clear D. CDR1 ENHRY and CDR2 SYGVKD come from the germline V gene. V lost 2 bases to trimming and J lost 4 bases, with 11 bases between them. The CDR3 loop spans 14 amino acids.

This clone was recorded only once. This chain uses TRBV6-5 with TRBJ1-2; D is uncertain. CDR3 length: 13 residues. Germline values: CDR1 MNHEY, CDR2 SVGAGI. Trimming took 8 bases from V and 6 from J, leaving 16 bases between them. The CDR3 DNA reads TGTGCCAGCTCCGGGCCAACCACTCATGGCTACACCTTC. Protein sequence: CASSGPTTHGYTF.

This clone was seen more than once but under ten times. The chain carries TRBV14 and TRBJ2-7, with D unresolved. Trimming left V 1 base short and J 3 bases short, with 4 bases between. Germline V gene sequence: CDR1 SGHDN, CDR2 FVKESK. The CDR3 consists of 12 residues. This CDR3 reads CASSQVGYEQYF. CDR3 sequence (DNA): TGTGCCAGCAGCCAAGTAGGCTACGAGCAGTACTTC.